The subject of this entry is one TCR beta chain. Its antigen is not identified. CDR3 length: 15 residues. The V and J ends lost 3 bases and 7 bases respectively, with 17 bases between them. Germline lookup yields CDR1 LNHDA and CDR2 SQIVND (reference sequence). This sample was included in a study of OX40 agonist ivuxolimab in advanced cancers. On the study more broadly: Males comprised 70% to 85% of the group, whose mean age was approximately 62 years (range roughly 23 to 90). Checkpoint inhibitors had been given previously to 35% to 50% of patients. General study points: Antigen specificity remained undetermined for the expanded peripheral T cells. Among the least clonally expanded were partial responders at 0.1-3.0 mg/kg.

This table comes from immunoSEQ multiplex PCR, and its TCRdb copy is limited to in-frame clones, with some not included. The table has 50,000 to 60,000 clones, roughly nine tenths seen once. This specimen was CD4+ or CD8+ T cells sorted from blood, taken in a trial of the OX40 agonist ivuxolimab. The TCR comes from an adult with an advanced solid tumor such as melanoma, head and neck, liver or kidney cancer. The chain combines TRBV19 with TRBJ2-3; D may be TRBD1 (5 bases). This CDR3 reads CASSIRDSTVYTQYF. The CDR3 DNA sequence: TGTGCCAGTAGTATCCGAGACAGTACCGTCTATACGCAGTATTTT.